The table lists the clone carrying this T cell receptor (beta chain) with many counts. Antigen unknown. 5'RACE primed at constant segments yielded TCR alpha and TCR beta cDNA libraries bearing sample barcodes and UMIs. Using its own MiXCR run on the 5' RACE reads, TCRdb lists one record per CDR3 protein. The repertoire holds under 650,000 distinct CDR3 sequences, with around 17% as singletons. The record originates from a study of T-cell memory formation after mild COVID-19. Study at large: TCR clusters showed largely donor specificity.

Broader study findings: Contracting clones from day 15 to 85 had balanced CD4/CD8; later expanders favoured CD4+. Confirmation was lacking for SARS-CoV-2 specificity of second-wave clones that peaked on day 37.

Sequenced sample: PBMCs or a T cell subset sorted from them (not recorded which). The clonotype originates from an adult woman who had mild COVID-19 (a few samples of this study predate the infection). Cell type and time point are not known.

CDR3 nucleotides: TGTGCCAGCAAACAAGGGGCCGGGGCATTGTGGCAGTACTTC. Translation gives CASKQGAGALWQYF. V is TRBV6-6 and J is TRBJ2-7, with D tentatively TRBD1 or TRBD2 (5 bases each). The CDR3 is 14 residues long. In germline, CDR1 is MNHNY, CDR2 SVGAGI (reference sequence). Trimming shortened V by 7 bases and J by 9 bases, and 22 bases separated the two germline ends.